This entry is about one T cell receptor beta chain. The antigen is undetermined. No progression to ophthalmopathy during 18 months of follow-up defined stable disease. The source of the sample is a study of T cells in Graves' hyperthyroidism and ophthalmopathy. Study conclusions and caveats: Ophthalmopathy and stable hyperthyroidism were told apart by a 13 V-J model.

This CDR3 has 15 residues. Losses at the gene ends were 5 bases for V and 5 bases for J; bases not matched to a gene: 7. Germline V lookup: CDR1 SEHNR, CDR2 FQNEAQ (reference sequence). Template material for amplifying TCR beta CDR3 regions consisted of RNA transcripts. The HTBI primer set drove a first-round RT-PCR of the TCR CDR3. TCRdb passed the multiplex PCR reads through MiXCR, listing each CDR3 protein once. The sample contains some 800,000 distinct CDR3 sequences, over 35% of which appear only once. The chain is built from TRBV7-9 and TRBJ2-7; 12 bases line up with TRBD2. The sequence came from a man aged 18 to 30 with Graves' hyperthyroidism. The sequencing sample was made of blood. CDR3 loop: CASSQRTSGTNEQYF. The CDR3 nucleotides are TGTGCCAGCAGCCAGCGGACTAGCGGGACCAACGAGCAGTACTTC.